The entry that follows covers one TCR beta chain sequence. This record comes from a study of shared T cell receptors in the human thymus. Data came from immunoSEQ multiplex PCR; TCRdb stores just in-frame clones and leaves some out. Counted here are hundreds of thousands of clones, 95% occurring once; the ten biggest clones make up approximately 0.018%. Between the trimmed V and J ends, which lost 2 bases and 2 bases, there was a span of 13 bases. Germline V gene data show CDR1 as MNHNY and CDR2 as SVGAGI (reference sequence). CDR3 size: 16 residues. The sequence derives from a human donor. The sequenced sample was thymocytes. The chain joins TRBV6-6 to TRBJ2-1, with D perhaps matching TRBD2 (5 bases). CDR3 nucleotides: TGTGCCAGCAGTTACAGTGCGGGCCATACCTACAATGAGCAGTTCTTC. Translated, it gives CASSYSAGHTYNEQFF.